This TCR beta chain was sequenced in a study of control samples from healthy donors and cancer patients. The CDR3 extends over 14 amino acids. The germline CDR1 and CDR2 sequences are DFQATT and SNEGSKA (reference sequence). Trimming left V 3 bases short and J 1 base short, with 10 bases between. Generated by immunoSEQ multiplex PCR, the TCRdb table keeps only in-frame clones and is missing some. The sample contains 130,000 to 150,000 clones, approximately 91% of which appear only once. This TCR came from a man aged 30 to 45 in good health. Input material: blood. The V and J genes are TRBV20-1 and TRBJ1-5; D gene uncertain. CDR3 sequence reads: CSASNTRSNQPQHF. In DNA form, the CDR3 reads TGCAGTGCTAGTAATACTCGGAGCAATCAGCCCCAGCATTTT.